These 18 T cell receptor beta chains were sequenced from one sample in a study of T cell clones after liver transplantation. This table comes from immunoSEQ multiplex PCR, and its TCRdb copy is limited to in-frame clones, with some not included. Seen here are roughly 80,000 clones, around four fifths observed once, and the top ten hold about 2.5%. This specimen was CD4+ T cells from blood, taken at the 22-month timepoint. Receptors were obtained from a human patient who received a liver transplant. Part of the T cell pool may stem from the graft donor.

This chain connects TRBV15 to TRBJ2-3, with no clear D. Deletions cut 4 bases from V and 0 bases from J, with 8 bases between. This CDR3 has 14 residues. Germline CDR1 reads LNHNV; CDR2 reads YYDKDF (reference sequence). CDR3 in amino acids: CATSNIGSTDTQYF. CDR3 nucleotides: TGTGCCACCAGCAACATCGGCAGCACAGATACGCAGTATTTT.

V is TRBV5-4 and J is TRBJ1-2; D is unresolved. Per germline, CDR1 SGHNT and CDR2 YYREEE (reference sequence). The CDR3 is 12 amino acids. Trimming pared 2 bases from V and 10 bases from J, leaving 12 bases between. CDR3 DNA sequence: TGTGCCAGCAGCTTCGTGAAGGGTGACTACACCTTC. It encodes CASSFVKGDYTF.

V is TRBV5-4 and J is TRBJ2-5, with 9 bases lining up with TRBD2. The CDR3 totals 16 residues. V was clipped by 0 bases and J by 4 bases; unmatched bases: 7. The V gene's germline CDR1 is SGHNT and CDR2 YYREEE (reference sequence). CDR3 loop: CASSLALSGGGETQYF. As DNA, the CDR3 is TGTGCCAGCAGCTTGGCCCTTAGCGGGGGAGGAGAGACCCAGTACTTC.

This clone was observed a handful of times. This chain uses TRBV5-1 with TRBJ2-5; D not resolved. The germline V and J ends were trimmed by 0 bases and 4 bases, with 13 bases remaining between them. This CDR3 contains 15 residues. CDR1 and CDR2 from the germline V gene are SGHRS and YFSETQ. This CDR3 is CASSLGLATLETQYF. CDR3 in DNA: TGCGCCAGCAGCTTGGGACTGGCAACGTTAGAGACCCAGTACTTC.

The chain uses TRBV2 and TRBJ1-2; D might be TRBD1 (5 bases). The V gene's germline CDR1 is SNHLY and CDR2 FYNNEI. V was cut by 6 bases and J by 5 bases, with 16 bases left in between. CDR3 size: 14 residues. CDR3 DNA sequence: TGTGCCAGCAGAATAGGAGACAGACGATATGGCTACACCTTC. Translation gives CASRIGDRRYGYTF.

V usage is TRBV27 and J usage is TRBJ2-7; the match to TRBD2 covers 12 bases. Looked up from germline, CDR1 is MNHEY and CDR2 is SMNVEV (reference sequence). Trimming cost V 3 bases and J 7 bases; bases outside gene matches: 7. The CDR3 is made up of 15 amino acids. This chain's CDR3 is CASSFQTSGRGEQYF. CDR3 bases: TGTGCCAGCAGTTTCCAGACTAGCGGGAGAGGTGAGCAGTACTTC.

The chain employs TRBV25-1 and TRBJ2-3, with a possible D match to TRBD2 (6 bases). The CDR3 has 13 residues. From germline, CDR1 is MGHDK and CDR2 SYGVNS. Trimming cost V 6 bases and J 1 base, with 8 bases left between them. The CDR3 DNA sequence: TGTGCCAGCAGCCGGGAGCGCACAGATACGCAGTATTTT. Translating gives CASSRERTDTQYF. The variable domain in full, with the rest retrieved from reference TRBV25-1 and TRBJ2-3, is EADIYQTPRYLVIGTGKKITLECSQTMGHDKMYWYQQDPGMELHLIHYSYGVNSTEKGDLSSESTVSRIRTEHFPLTLESARPSHTSQYLCASSRERTDTQYFGPGTRLTVL.

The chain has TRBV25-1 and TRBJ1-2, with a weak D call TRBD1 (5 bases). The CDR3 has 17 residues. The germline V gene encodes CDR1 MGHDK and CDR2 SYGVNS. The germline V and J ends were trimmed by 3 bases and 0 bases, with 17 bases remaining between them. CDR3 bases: TGTGCCAGCAGTGACGAAACCGGGACCGCCCCTAACTATGGCTACACCTTC. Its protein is CASSDETGTAPNYGYTF.

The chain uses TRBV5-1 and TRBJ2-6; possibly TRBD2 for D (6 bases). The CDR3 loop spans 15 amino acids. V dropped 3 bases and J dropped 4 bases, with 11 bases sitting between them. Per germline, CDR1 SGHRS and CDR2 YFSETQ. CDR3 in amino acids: CASSSAGIGANVLTF. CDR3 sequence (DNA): TGCGCCAGCAGCTCCGCGGGGATAGGGGCCAACGTCCTGACTTTC.

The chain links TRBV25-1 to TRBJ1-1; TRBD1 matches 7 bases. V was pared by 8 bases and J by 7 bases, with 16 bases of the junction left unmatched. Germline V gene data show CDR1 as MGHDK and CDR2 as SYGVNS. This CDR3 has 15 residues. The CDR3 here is CASEGADRADNEAFF. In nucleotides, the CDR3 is TGTGCCAGCGAGGGTGCAGACAGGGCTGATAATGAAGCTTTCTTT. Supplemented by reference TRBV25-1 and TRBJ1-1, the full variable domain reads EADIYQTPRYLVIGTGKKITLECSQTMGHDKMYWYQQDPGMELHLIHYSYGVNSTEKGDLSSESTVSRIRTEHFPLTLESARPSHTSQYLCASEGADRADNEAFFGQGTRLTVV.

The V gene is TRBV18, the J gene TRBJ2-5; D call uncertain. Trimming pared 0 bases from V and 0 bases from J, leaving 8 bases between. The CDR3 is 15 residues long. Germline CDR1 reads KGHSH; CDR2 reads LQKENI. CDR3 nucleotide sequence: TGTGCCAGCTCACCACCGTCTGGGGACCAAGAGACCCAGTACTTC. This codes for CASSPPSGDQETQYF.

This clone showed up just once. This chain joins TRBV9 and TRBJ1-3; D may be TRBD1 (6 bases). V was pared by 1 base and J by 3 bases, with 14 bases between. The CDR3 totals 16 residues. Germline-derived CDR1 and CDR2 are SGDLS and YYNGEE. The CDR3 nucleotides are TGTGCCAGCAGCGTAATGTCCGGGGGCAATGGAAACACCATATATTTT. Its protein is CASSVMSGGNGNTIYF.

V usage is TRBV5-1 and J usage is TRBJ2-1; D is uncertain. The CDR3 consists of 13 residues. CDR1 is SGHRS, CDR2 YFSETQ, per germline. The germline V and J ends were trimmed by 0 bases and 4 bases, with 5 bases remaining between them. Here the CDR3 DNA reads TGCGCCAGCAGCTTGGGTGGTTACAATGAGCAGTTCTTC. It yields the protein CASSLGGYNEQFF.

The CDR3 DNA reads TGTGCCAGCAGCCTAGCGGGGGAGTCATACGAGCAGTACTTC. The encoded protein is CASSLAGESYEQYF. This rearrangement joins TRBV7-3 to TRBJ2-7, with 10 bases matching TRBD2. The V gene end was trimmed by 5 bases and the J gene end by 4 bases; junction bases not matched to a gene: 5. The CDR3 is made up of 14 amino acids. The germline CDR1 and CDR2 sequences are SGHTA and FQGTGA.

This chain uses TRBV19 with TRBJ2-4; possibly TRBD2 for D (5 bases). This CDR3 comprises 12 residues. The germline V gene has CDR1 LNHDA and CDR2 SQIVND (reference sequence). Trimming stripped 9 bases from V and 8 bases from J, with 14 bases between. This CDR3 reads CASAGNGDIQYF. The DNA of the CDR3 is TGTGCCAGCGCCGGGAACGGGGACATTCAGTACTTC.

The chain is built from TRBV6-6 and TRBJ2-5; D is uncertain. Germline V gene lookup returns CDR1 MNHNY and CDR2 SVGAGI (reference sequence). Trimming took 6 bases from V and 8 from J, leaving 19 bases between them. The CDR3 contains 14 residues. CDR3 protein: CASSPGRLSVTQYF. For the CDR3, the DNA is TGTGCCAGCAGCCCCGGACGGCTGAGCGTCACCCAGTACTTC.

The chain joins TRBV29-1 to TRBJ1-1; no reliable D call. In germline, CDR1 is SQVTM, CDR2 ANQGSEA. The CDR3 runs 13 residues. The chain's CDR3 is CGGHTYPNTEAFF. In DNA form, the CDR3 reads TGCGGAGGCCACACCTACCCAAACACTGAAGCTTTCTTT.

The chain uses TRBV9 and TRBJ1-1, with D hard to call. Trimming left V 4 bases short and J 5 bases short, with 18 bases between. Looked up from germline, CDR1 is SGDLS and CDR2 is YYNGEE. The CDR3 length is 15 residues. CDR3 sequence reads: CASSPREGGRTEAFF. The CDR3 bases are TGTGCCAGCAGCCCACGAGAAGGTGGGAGGACTGAAGCTTTCTTT.